The present T cell receptor (beta chain) was sequenced within a study of OX40 agonist ivuxolimab in advanced cancers. Study-level background: The costimulatory receptor OX40 (CD134) was targeted by ivuxolimab, a fully human IgG2 agonistic monoclonal antibody. The monotherapy dose-escalation portion (N ≈ 52 patients) of the phase I ivuxolimab trial is reported in the paper. Three dose-escalation patients achieved partial responses, one with hepatocellular carcinoma and two with cutaneous melanoma. Peripheral TCRbeta sequencing aimed to test whether ivuxolimab altered TCR sequence diversity and caused clonal T-cell expansion. Intravenous ivuxolimab was administered to patients every 2 weeks at six dose levels: 0.01, 0.1, 0.3, 1.5, 3 and 10 mg/kg. Among the 50 to 55 dose-escalation patients, about 19 had hepatocellular carcinoma, 15 or so melanoma, 9 renal cell carcinoma and 9 head and neck cancer. In the dose-escalation cohort, approximately 80% of patients were male, and the mean age was roughly 60 years with a range of about 23 to 79. Patients were allowed to have had prior anti-PD-1, anti-PD-L1 or anti-CTLA-4 therapy, and approximately 40% of the dose-escalation patients had been treated with checkpoint inhibitors.

Results and caveats for the whole study, not just this receptor: Partial responders in the 0.1-3.0 mg/kg groups had among the lowest normalized peripheral clonal expansion, especially among CD8+ T cells. The antigen specificity of the peripheral T cells that underwent clonal expansion was not determined. After ivuxolimab, CD8+ T cells had more expanded clones than CD4+ T cells on average. Low levels of normalized T-cell clonal expansion were also shown by some nonresponding patients. At doses of 0.1 to 3.0 mg/kg, clonal expansion of both CD4+ and CD8+ blood T cells was observed from baseline to week 6.

Patients with a history of autoimmune disease or receiving systemic immunosuppression were excluded from the trial. Peripheral blood for TCR sequencing was collected from all dose cohorts at baseline, on cycle 4 day 1, and on cycle 7 day 1. Samples came from an open-label, multicenter, first-in-human phase I dose-escalation trial of ivuxolimab. The trial enrolled adults with locally advanced or metastatic head and neck squamous cell, hepatocellular, melanoma or renal cell carcinoma. Before TCR sequencing, CD4+ T cells and CD8+ T cells were sorted from peripheral blood as separate populations. Points on this clone: What antigen it recognizes has not been identified. Base qualities are not at hand, and no much larger clone is one base apart.

V loses 6 bases, J loses 2 bases, and the germline ends lie 7 bases apart. From a lookup of the germline V gene (reference sequence), CDR1 and CDR2 are DFQATT and SNEGSKA. From cysteine to phenylalanine, the CDR3 is 11 amino acids long. Here the CDR3 DNA is all that survives: 33 bases in frame from base 1. To sequence the TCRbeta CDR3 region, genomic DNA was isolated from the sorted cells. The immunoSEQ Assay was used for sequencing of TCRbeta CDR3 regions. Here the immuneACCESS table is served through TCRdb, limited to in-frame sequences with V and J called. Missing clones are a known gap in these copies; in checked studies unresolved V genes cover under half, and the rest lacks a known reason. The sample data list more than 80,000 clones, and around 90% of these were observed just once. The top ten clonotypes cover roughly 0.33% of the sample.

Material: CD4+ or CD8+ T cells sorted from blood, obtained in a trial of the OX40 agonist ivuxolimab. Recombination connected TRBV20-1 to TRBJ2-5; the D segment cannot be called with confidence. The sequence came from an adult with an advanced solid tumor such as melanoma, head and neck, liver or kidney cancer. The bases read TGCAGTGCCCCTCTTCAAGAGACCCAGTACTTC. Its translation is CSAPLQETQYF.